One and the same sample provided the 31 T cell receptor beta chains below, sequenced in a study of T cell repertoires in aging, cancer and after chemotherapy. A mixed TRB-A/B primer pool amplified rearranged TRB by multiplex touch-down PCR. MiXCR, run by TCRdb on the multiplex PCR reads, gives a single entry per CDR3 protein. The sample gives 9,500 to 11,000 distinct CDR3 sequences, 30% of which show up once; under 2.5% is in the top ten. TCR beta rearrangements were amplified from peripheral blood genomic DNA. The specimen was blood. All receptors come from a human donor in good health.

This clonotype was observed a few times. The chain recombines TRBV27 with TRBJ1-6; 8 bases are a match to TRBD1. Germline V gives CDR1 MNHEY, CDR2 SMNVEV (reference sequence). The CDR3 consists of 13 residues. V was clipped by 7 bases and J by 10 bases; unmatched bases: 6. CDR3 coding DNA: TGTGCCAGCACCGGACAGGGTGGATCACCCCTCCACTTT. Residues: CASTGQGGSPLHF.

To note about this clonotype: At one end the junction does not follow the germline gene, possibly because of a read error. The CDR3 bases are TGTGCCAGCAGTTTGTCGCAGGGAAGCAATAAGCCCCAGCATTTT. This gives the protein CASSLSQGSNKPQHF. This chain connects TRBV12-3 or TRBV12-4 to TRBJ1-5; perhaps TRBD1 as D (5 bases). This CDR3 comprises 15 residues.

The V gene is TRBV12-3 or TRBV12-4, the J gene TRBJ1-1; D is uncertain. V lost 5 bases to trimming and J lost 2 bases, with 12 bases between them. The CDR3 loop spans 14 amino acids. In DNA form, the CDR3 reads TGTGCCAGCAGTCCACGCGGCCGAAACACTGAAGCTTTCTTT. This encodes CASSPRGRNTEAFF.

The J gene is TRBJ1-2, the V gene TRBV15; perhaps TRBD1 as D (5 bases). This CDR3 is built from 15 residues. Per germline, CDR1 LNHNV and CDR2 YYDKDF (reference sequence). V was shortened by 0 bases and J by 1 base, with 9 bases between the two germline ends. CDR3 nucleotide sequence: TGTGCCACCAGCAGAGATCGGGGGATTAACTATGGCTACACCTTC. It codes for CATSRDRGINYGYTF. Using reference TRBV15 and TRBJ1-2 for the parts outside the CDR3, the full variable domain is DAMVIQNPRYQVTQFGKPVTLSCSQTLNHNVMYWYQQKSSQAPKLLFHYYDKDFNNEADTPDNFQSRRPNTSFCFLDIRSPGLGDTAMYLCATSRDRGINYGYTFGSGTRLTVV.

The rearrangement joins TRBV7-9 to TRBJ2-5; TRBD1 matches 8 bases. This CDR3 has 17 residues. The ends lost 5 bases at V and 5 bases at J; junction bases unmatched: 16. Germline V CDR1 and CDR2: SEHNR, FQNEAQ (reference sequence). CDR3 protein: CASSQRSRRGPRETQYF. The CDR3 nucleotides read TGTGCCAGCAGCCAAAGGAGTCGCAGGGGGCCAAGGGAGACCCAGTACTTC. Variable domain in full (rest from reference TRBV7-9 and TRBJ2-5): DTGVSQNPRHKITKRGQNVTFRCDPISEHNRLYWYRQTLGQGPEFLTYFQNEAQLEKSRLLSDRFSAERPKGSFSTLEIQRTEQGDSAMYLCASSQRSRRGPRETQYFGPGTRLLVL.

This clonotype was recorded a few times. This sequence joins TRBV4-1 and TRBJ1-4; D not resolved. Germline CDR1 MGHRA, CDR2 YSYEKL. Trimming shortened V by 5 bases and J by 13 bases, and 11 bases separated the two germline ends. This CDR3 has 11 amino acids. The CDR3 DNA reads TGCGCCAGCAGCTCAGCAATAACACTGTTTTTT. This encodes CASSSAITLFF.

This chain connects TRBV12-3 or TRBV12-4 to TRBJ1-1, with unresolved D. This CDR3 has 15 amino acids. V dropped 6 bases and J dropped 1 base, with 15 bases sitting between them. CDR3 nucleotide sequence: TGTGCCAGCAGGCCGTTTAGGGTACAGAACACTGAAGCTTTCTTT. This encodes CASRPFRVQNTEAFF.

The chain uses TRBV5-6 and TRBJ2-3, with a possible D match to TRBD1 (7 bases). Germline V lookup: CDR1 SGHDT, CDR2 YYEEEE. The CDR3 is made up of 14 amino acids. V was trimmed by 2 bases and J by 5 bases, leaving 12 bases between them. The CDR3 DNA is TGTGCCAGCAGCTTCCGACAGGGAGGAGATACGCAGTATTTT. Protein sequence: CASSFRQGGDTQYF.

This clonotype was seen once. For the CDR3, the DNA is TGTGCCAGCACTTCCCCCAGACAGGGGCGGAACACTGAAGCTTTCTTT. It is translated as CASTSPRQGRNTEAFF. The chain is built from TRBV6-5 and TRBJ1-1; 8 bases fit TRBD1. CDR1 is MNHEY, CDR2 SVGAGI, per germline. V lost 7 bases, J lost 1 base, and 11 bases stayed unmatched. This CDR3 is built from 16 residues.

The chain couples TRBV5-1 to TRBJ1-1; TRBD1 is a possible D gene (5 bases). Trimming pared 4 bases from V and 2 bases from J, leaving 9 bases between. Per the germline V gene, CDR1 is SGHRS and CDR2 is YFSETQ. The CDR3 has 13 amino acids. The CDR3 sequence: CASSPGQNTEAFF. The CDR3 DNA reads TGCGCCAGCAGCCCCGGACAAAACACTGAAGCTTTCTTT.

This chain uses TRBV20-1 with TRBJ2-2; D is possibly TRBD1 (5 bases). The CDR3 totals 14 residues. The V end was cut by 6 bases, the J end by 4 bases, with 15 bases between. Germline V lookup: CDR1 DFQATT, CDR2 SNEGSKA (reference sequence). CDR3 bases: TGCAGTGCCACACAGGACACTGTCACCGGGGAGCTGTTTTTT. This gives the protein CSATQDTVTGELFF.

The V call is TRBV20-1, the J call TRBJ2-1, with D tentatively TRBD1 or TRBD2 (10 bases each). This CDR3 is 16 amino acids long. Germline assignment: CDR1 DFQATT and CDR2 SNEGSKA (reference sequence). V was shortened by 6 bases and J by 10 bases, with 28 bases between the two germline ends. In nucleotides, the CDR3 is TGCAGTGCCAGGGACAGGGGAAGCCTAGCGGGAGTGGAGCAGTTCTTC. Amino acids: CSARDRGSLAGVEQFF.

The chain joins TRBV15 to TRBJ2-3, with 8 bases aligning to TRBD2. Germline lookup yields CDR1 LNHNV and CDR2 YYDKDF (reference sequence). Trimming removed 8 bases from V and 5 bases from J; junction bases left unmatched: 3. The CDR3 has 12 amino acids. The CDR3 DNA sequence: TGTGCCACCGGGACTAGTGGAGATACGCAGTATTTT. Its protein product is CATGTSGDTQYF.

In this sample, this clonotype is medium-sized. V and J are TRBV6-5 and TRBJ1-1; the match to TRBD1 covers 8 bases. J lost 7 bases, V lost 4 bases, and 2 bases had no gene match. The CDR3 length is 12 residues. Per germline, CDR1 MNHEY and CDR2 SVGAGI. The CDR3 DNA reads as TGTGCCAGCAGTTTTGGGACAGGTGAAGCTTTCTTT. As protein: CASSFGTGEAFF.

The chain links TRBV24-1 to TRBJ1-1, with a possible D match to TRBD1 (6 bases). The V gene lost 5 bases and the J gene lost 4 bases, with 13 bases spanning the gap. This CDR3 region has 14 residues. The germline V gene encodes CDR1 KGHDR and CDR2 SFDVKD. Written as DNA, the CDR3 is TGTGCCACCAGTGGGCCGGGGGCGGGCACTGAAGCTTTCTTT. It is translated as CATSGPGAGTEAFF.

By share of the sample, this clonotype is medium-sized. The CDR3 region is CAWMSSGRNNYGYTF. The CDR3 nucleotides are TGTGCCTGGATGAGCTCAGGACGGAATAACTATGGCTACACCTTC. This chain connects TRBV30 to TRBJ1-2; D is unclear. The ends were cut back, 4 bases at V and 1 base at J, with 16 bases in the middle. The length of the CDR3 is 15 residues. Germline V gene sequence: CDR1 GTSNPN, CDR2 SVGIG (reference sequence).

This clonotype is medium-sized within its sample. The chain carries TRBV20-1 and TRBJ1-6; possibly TRBD1 for D (6 bases). The germline V gene has CDR1 DFQATT and CDR2 SNEGSKA (reference sequence). The V and J ends lost 0 bases and 1 base respectively, with 13 bases between them. The CDR3 has 17 residues. The CDR3 loop is CSARDLGGPSYNSPLHF. CDR3 sequence (DNA): TGCAGTGCTAGAGATCTAGGGGGGCCGTCCTATAATTCACCCCTCCACTTT.

This clonotype was observed a few times. V and J are TRBV13 and TRBJ2-3; possible D gene TRBD2, 5 bases. V was pared by 4 bases and J by 7 bases, with 12 bases between. This CDR3 region has 13 residues. The germline V gene encodes CDR1 PRHDT and CDR2 FYEKMQ (reference sequence). Here the CDR3 DNA reads TGTGCCAGCAGCTACCCCCCGGGGAATACGCAGTATTTT. Its protein product is CASSYPPGNTQYF. Together with reference TRBV13 and TRBJ2-3, the CDR3 gives the full variable domain: AAGVIQSPRHLIKEKRETATLKCYPIPRHDTVYWYQQGPGQDPQFLISFYEKMQSDKGSIPDRFSAQQFSDYHSELNMSSLELGDSALYFCASSYPPGNTQYFGPGTRLTVL.

This clonotype was recorded a few times. The chain recombines TRBV12-3 or TRBV12-4 with TRBJ1-1; perhaps TRBD1 as D (5 bases). The CDR3 totals 12 residues. Trimming stripped 5 bases from V and 8 bases from J, with 12 bases between. The CDR3 nucleotides are TGTGCCAGCAGTATTGGGACTCCGGAAGCTTTCTTT. Its protein is CASSIGTPEAFF.

This chain uses TRBV12-3 or TRBV12-4 with TRBJ2-5, with D tentatively TRBD2 (5 bases). CDR3 length equals 12 residues. The germline V and J ends were trimmed by 4 bases and 10 bases, with 13 bases remaining between them. The CDR3 spells CASSSRAGGQYF. CDR3 coding DNA: TGTGCCAGCAGTTCCCGGGCCGGAGGCCAGTACTTC.

In this sample, this clonotype turned up a few times. V usage is TRBV24-1 and J usage is TRBJ2-1; TRBD2 matches at 11 bases. The V gene's germline CDR1 is KGHDR and CDR2 SFDVKD. V trimming: 6 bases; J trimming: 4 bases; junction bases outside the gene matches: 7. This CDR3 spans 16 amino acids. CDR3 bases: TGTGCCACCAGTCAAGCCGGGACTAGCGGATACAATGAGCAGTTCTTC. This translates into CATSQAGTSGYNEQFF.

This rearrangement joins TRBV5-1 to TRBJ2-3, with 11 positions matching TRBD1. This CDR3 spans 15 amino acids. With 4 bases clipped from V and 2 bases from J, the junction kept 3 bases outside the gene matches. Germline CDR1 is SGHRS and CDR2 is YFSETQ. CDR3 sequence (DNA): TGCGCCAGCAGCACTGGACAGGGGGCCACAGATACGCAGTATTTT. Residues: CASSTGQGATDTQYF. The full variable domain, rest sourced from reference TRBV5-1 and TRBJ2-3, is KAGVTQTPRYLIKTRGQQVTLSCSPISGHRSVSWYQQTPGQGLQFLFEYFSETQRNKGNFPGRFSGRQFSNSRSEMNVSTLELGDSALYLCASSTGQGATDTQYFGPGTRLTVL.

The table lists this clonotype with a few counts. This chain uses TRBV5-4 with TRBJ2-7; 9 bases match TRBD2. With 1 base clipped from V and 2 bases from J, the junction kept 4 bases outside the gene matches. Germline V gene data show CDR1 as SGHNT and CDR2 as YYREEE (reference sequence). The CDR3 sequence is 15 residues long. CDR3 protein: CASSLQRGATYEQYF. The DNA of the CDR3 is TGTGCCAGCAGCTTGCAGCGGGGGGCCACCTACGAGCAGTACTTC. Combining the CDR3 with reference TRBV5-4 and TRBJ2-7 gives the whole variable domain ETGVTQSPTHLIKTRGQQVTLRCSSQSGHNTVSWYQQALGQGPQFIFQYYREEENGRGNFPPRFSGLQFPNYSSELNVNALELDDSALYLCASSLQRGATYEQYFGPGTRLTVT.

This clonotype was seen only a few times. This rearrangement joins TRBV29-1 to TRBJ2-5; D not certain. CDR3 size: 11 residues. V lost 0 bases and J lost 10, with 9 bases in between. Germline CDR1 is SQVTM and CDR2 is ANQGSEA. CDR3 in amino acids: CSVEDVLGQYF. In nucleotides, the CDR3 is TGCAGCGTTGAAGATGTACTTGGCCAGTACTTC.

This clonotype was seen more than once but under ten times. V and J are TRBV6-5 and TRBJ2-2, with 11 bases identical to TRBD2. This CDR3 is 16 amino acids long. From germline, CDR1 is MNHEY and CDR2 SVGAGI. Trimming at V came to 6 bases and at J to 4 bases, leaving 7 bases not matched to a gene. The CDR3 protein is CASSPLSGGATGELFF. DNA for the CDR3: TGTGCCAGCAGCCCTCTTAGCGGGGGGGCCACCGGGGAGCTGTTTTTT.

This sequence joins TRBV6-6 and TRBJ2-2; D ambiguous. Between the trimmed V and J ends, which lost 5 bases and 4 bases, there was a span of 14 bases. CDR1 is MNHNY and CDR2 is SVGAGI in the germline V gene (reference sequence). CDR3 length equals 15 residues. The CDR3 DNA follows: TGTGCCAGCAGTCCCCTAAGGACCTCCACCGGGGAGCTGTTTTTT. It is translated as CASSPLRTSTGELFF.

J is TRBJ1-5 and V is TRBV20-1; D unresolved. Germline CDR1 and CDR2: DFQATT and SNEGSKA (reference sequence). The CDR3 runs to 14 residues. Trimming cost V 4 bases and J 9 bases, with 19 bases left between them. The CDR3 here is CSATGRSRDRPQHF. The CDR3 coding sequence is TGCAGTGCTACCGGGAGGTCGAGGGATCGGCCCCAGCATTTT.

By sample fraction, this clonotype is medium-sized (0.01 to 0.1%). V and J are TRBV7-9 and TRBJ2-7, with no clear D. The germline gives CDR1 SEHNR, CDR2 FQNEAQ (reference sequence). This CDR3 spans 14 amino acids. V was trimmed by 5 bases and J by 3 bases, leaving 14 bases between them. As DNA, the CDR3 is TGTGCCAGCAGCCCCTGGCCCTTGGACTACGAGCAGTACTTC. This encodes CASSPWPLDYEQYF.

In its sample, this clonotype was seen once. V and J are TRBV20-1 and TRBJ2-3; 9 nucleotides line up with TRBD1. The CDR3 is 15 residues long. The junction had 10 bases not matched to a gene; V was cut back by 3 bases and J by 6 bases. Germline CDR1 reads DFQATT; CDR2 reads SNEGSKA (reference sequence). The CDR3 loop is CSASAGTGLEDTQYF. The CDR3 DNA sequence: TGCAGTGCTAGCGCCGGGACAGGGCTAGAGGATACGCAGTATTTT.

This clonotype was found a few times. V usage is TRBV7-2 and J usage is TRBJ1-2; D not certain. There are 15 residues in the CDR3. Deletions cut 4 bases from V and 3 bases from J, with 15 bases between. CDR1 and CDR2 from the germline V gene are SGHTA and FQGNSA. The CDR3 is CASSSTPGVDYGYTF. As DNA, the CDR3 is TGTGCCAGCAGCTCGACCCCCGGGGTTGACTATGGCTACACCTTC. The variable domain in full, with the rest retrieved from reference TRBV7-2 and TRBJ1-2, is GAGVSQSPSNKVTEKGKDVELRCDPISGHTALYWYRQSLGQGLEFLIYFQGNSAPDKSGLPSDRFSAERTGGSVSTLTIQRTQQEDSAVYLCASSSTPGVDYGYTFGSGTRLTVV.

The genes are TRBV30 and TRBJ1-3; a weak D match, TRBD1 (5 bases). Per the germline V gene, CDR1 is GTSNPN and CDR2 is SVGIG (reference sequence). The CDR3 covers 15 residues. V dropped 3 bases and J dropped 0 bases, with 12 bases sitting between them. The CDR3 region has the DNA TGTGCCTGGAGCCTTCCCGGGACCTCTGGAAACACCATATATTTT. This translates into CAWSLPGTSGNTIYF.